What follows is one T cell receptor beta chain and its context. Original data processing: Amplification of reference gene primers was used by the study to estimate nucleated cell counts. The method was immunoSEQ multiplex PCR; TCRdb's version includes in-frame clones alone and lacks a portion of them. V and J calls and clone size are given by that table; D and trimming were obtained from the DNA. This sample has 110,000 to 150,000 clones, with 75% to 85% found just once. The CDR3 loop spans 15 amino acids. V gave up 5 bases and J gave up 5 bases, with 18 bases separating them. Per the germline V gene, CDR1 is SGHVS and CDR2 is FNYEAQ. The source of the sample is a study of blood T cell repertoires in COVID-19. Study as a whole: Italy, Spain and the United States were the sources of the convalescent and acute COVID-19 samples. From T cells, B-cell-depleted T cells, or PBMCs came the material, which was cDNA or gDNA.

The sample was peripheral blood. The clonotype comes from a woman aged 50 to 60 with acute or convalescent COVID-19. The chain recombines TRBV7-6 with TRBJ1-2; perhaps TRBD1 as D (6 bases). The CDR3 sequence is CASSRGRGATYGYTF. In DNA form, the CDR3 reads TGTGCCAGCAGCAGGGGCAGGGGTGCTACGTATGGCTACACCTTC.